The 22 T cell receptor beta chains below all came from one sample that was sequenced in a study of OX40 agonist ivuxolimab in advanced cancers. TCRdb keeps only in-frame clones here, not all; method: immunoSEQ multiplex PCR. The table records some 84,000 clones, 80% to 95% of them present only once. The source was CD4+ or CD8+ T cells sorted from blood, collected in a trial of the OX40 agonist ivuxolimab. The receptors were sampled from an adult with an advanced solid tumor such as melanoma, head and neck, liver or kidney cancer.

This chain connects TRBV6-5 to TRBJ1-1; D is possibly TRBD1 (6 bases). Per the germline V gene, CDR1 is MNHEY and CDR2 is SVGAGI. The CDR3 contains 15 residues. The V gene lost 2 bases and the J gene lost 5 bases, with 15 bases spanning the gap. CDR3 amino acids: CASSYAGHPWTEAFF. CDR3 in DNA: TGTGCCAGCAGTTACGCGGGACATCCTTGGACTGAAGCTTTCTTT.

In nucleotides, the CDR3 is TGTGCCAGCAGCTCCGGGACAGGGGGGTCCTACAATGAGCAGTTCTTC. Residues: CASSSGTGGSYNEQFF. The chain uses TRBV11-2 and TRBJ2-1, with 11 bases that match TRBD1. Germline loops: CDR1 SGHAT, CDR2 FQNNGV. Trimming cost V 4 bases and J 1 base; bases outside gene matches: 3. This CDR3 spans 16 amino acids.

The chain employs TRBV5-4 and TRBJ2-7; 8 nucleotides match TRBD1. Germline V gene lookup returns CDR1 SGHNT and CDR2 YYREEE (reference sequence). The trim removed 2 bases at V and 2 bases at J, leaving 3 bases unmatched. CDR3 size: 14 residues. CDR3 protein: CASSFGTGTYEQYF. For the CDR3, the DNA is TGTGCCAGCAGCTTCGGGACAGGTACCTACGAGCAGTACTTC.

Only one count was recorded for this clone. J is TRBJ1-4 and V is TRBV10-3, with D possibly being TRBD1 (5 bases). This CDR3 contains 16 residues. The V gene lost 2 bases and the J gene lost 7 bases, with 17 bases spanning the gap. Germline values: CDR1 ENHRY, CDR2 SYGVKD. The CDR3 nucleotides are TGTGCCATCAGTGAGAGTTGGCAGGGTGTAGGTGAAAAACTGTTTTTT. Protein product: CAISESWQGVGEKLFF.

V gene TRBV5-6 combines with J gene TRBJ2-3; D is ambiguous. This CDR3 region has 14 residues. V gave up 1 base and J gave up 1 base, with 7 bases separating them. CDR1 SGHDT and CDR2 YYEEEE come from the germline V gene. CDR3: CASSLRPGTDTQYF. CDR3 nucleotides: TGTGCCAGCAGCTTGCGACCGGGCACAGATACGCAGTATTTT.

J is TRBJ2-1 and V is TRBV7-9, with D possibly being TRBD2 (7 bases). The CDR3 is made up of 16 amino acids. Looked up from germline, CDR1 is SEHNR and CDR2 is FQNEAQ (reference sequence). Trimming took 5 bases from V and 3 from J, leaving 17 bases between them. The CDR3 nucleotides read TGTGCCAGCAGCCCAAGGGGGGGACTGCGCTACAATGAGCAGTTCTTC. Translation: CASSPRGGLRYNEQFF.

The gene calls are TRBV9 and TRBJ2-7, with 8 bases fitting TRBD2. The CDR3 is made up of 13 amino acids. J lost 3 bases, V lost 4 bases, and 3 bases had no gene match. Germline V gives CDR1 SGDLS, CDR2 YYNGEE. The CDR3 sequence is CASSPGGGYEQYF. The CDR3 DNA reads as TGTGCCAGCAGCCCGGGGGGGGGCTACGAGCAGTACTTC. The variable domain in full, with the rest retrieved from reference TRBV9 and TRBJ2-7, is DSGVTQTPKHLITATGQRVTLRCSPRSGDLSVYWYQQSLDQGLQFLIQYYNGEERAKGNILERFSAQQFPDLHSELNLSSLELGDSALYFCASSPGGGYEQYFGPGTRLTVT.

CDR3 sequence (DNA): TGTGCCAGCAGTGACTCGAGACGGGGTCTAGGGGGCTACACCTTC. It yields the protein CASSDSRRGLGGYTF. V usage is TRBV6-4 and J usage is TRBJ1-2; D remains unclear. Between the trimmed V and J ends, which lost 0 bases and 8 bases, there was a span of 16 bases. The CDR3 has 15 residues. Germline V gene sequence: CDR1 MRHNA, CDR2 SNTAGT.

V and J are TRBV7-6 and TRBJ2-7; TRBD2 matches at 14 bases. Looked up from germline, CDR1 is SGHVS and CDR2 is FNYEAQ. The CDR3 runs to 16 residues. With 6 bases clipped from V and 7 bases from J, the junction kept 11 bases outside the gene matches. The CDR3 sequence is CASSLPTSGGAVEQYF. The CDR3 region has the DNA TGTGCCAGCAGTTTACCGACTAGCGGGGGGGCCGTTGAGCAGTACTTC.

This clone was counted a single time. J is TRBJ2-7 and V is TRBV27; no firm D call. Germline V lookup: CDR1 MNHEY, CDR2 SMNVEV (reference sequence). The V end was cut by 2 bases, the J end by 5 bases, with 16 bases between. The CDR3 runs to 15 residues. The CDR3 bases are TGTGCCAGCAGTTTAATAGGCGGCGTTCACAACGAGCAGTACTTC. Its protein product is CASSLIGGVHNEQYF.

This clone has a single count. The chain carries TRBV7-9 and TRBJ2-3; D gene uncertain. Germline values: CDR1 SEHNR, CDR2 FQNEAQ (reference sequence). V lost 10 bases to trimming and J lost 5 bases, with 10 bases between them. This CDR3 is built from 11 residues. CDR3 nucleotide sequence: TGTGCCACCCCCCTTATAGATACGCAGTATTTT. It translates to CATPLIDTQYF.

V usage is TRBV27 and J usage is TRBJ2-6; D perhaps matches TRBD2 (5 bases). Trimming left V 7 bases short and J 1 base short, with 11 bases between. The CDR3 covers 15 residues. The germline gives CDR1 MNHEY, CDR2 SMNVEV (reference sequence). Here the CDR3 DNA reads TGTGCCAGCACCCACGGGATATCTGGGGCCAACGTCCTGACTTTC. This gives the protein CASTHGISGANVLTF.

The rearrangement uses TRBV7-7 and TRBJ2-1; tentatively, D is TRBD1 (6 bases). Germline V gene data show CDR1 as SSHAT and CDR2 as FNYEAQ (reference sequence). The germline V and J ends were trimmed by 1 base and 6 bases, with 13 bases remaining between them. This CDR3 comprises 15 residues. In DNA form, the CDR3 reads TGTGCCAGCAGCTTAGGTCCCCACAGGGCCAATGAGCAGTTCTTC. It translates to CASSLGPHRANEQFF.

This sequence joins TRBV7-9 and TRBJ2-1, with D perhaps TRBD2 (6 bases). This CDR3 is 15 amino acids long. V lost 5 bases, J lost 2 bases, and 13 bases lay in between. The V gene's germline CDR1 is SEHNR and CDR2 FQNEAQ (reference sequence). CDR3 amino acids: CASSPLAQAYNEQFF. DNA of the CDR3: TGTGCCAGCAGCCCCCTAGCGCAGGCCTACAATGAGCAGTTCTTC.

This clone is labeled medium-sized. The chain combines TRBV11-2 with TRBJ2-3; tentative D call: TRBD2 (6 bases). CDR1 SGHAT and CDR2 FQNNGV come from the germline V gene. The CDR3 extends over 17 amino acids. Trimming pared 0 bases from V and 0 bases from J, leaving 13 bases between. This chain's CDR3 is CASSLEPRGSSTDTQYF. Here the CDR3 DNA reads TGTGCCAGCAGCTTAGAGCCACGGGGGTCTAGCACAGATACGCAGTATTTT.

This clone was observed a single time. The chain joins TRBV27 to TRBJ2-1; tentative D call: TRBD1 (6 bases). Germline CDR1 reads MNHEY; CDR2 reads SMNVEV (reference sequence). Trimming left V 3 bases short and J 8 bases short, with 11 bases between. The CDR3 has 13 amino acids. The DNA of the CDR3 is TGTGCCAGCAGTTTTCAGGGGAGTTATGAGCAGTTCTTC. This encodes CASSFQGSYEQFF.

This chain uses TRBV6-1 with TRBJ1-6; 7 bases match TRBD1. The germline V gene encodes CDR1 MNHNS and CDR2 SASEGT. The CDR3 runs 13 residues. V dropped 6 bases and J dropped 13; count of bases not matched to a gene: 9. The CDR3 bases are TGTGCCAGCAGGCCCGGACAGGCCCTCCCCCTCCACTTT. Amino acid sequence: CASRPGQALPLHF.

DNA for the CDR3: TGTGCCAGCAGTTTATCTTGGCAGTTTAACCCCTACGAGCAGTACTTC. Translating gives CASSLSWQFNPYEQYF. The genes are TRBV27 and TRBJ2-7; D ambiguous. CDR1 and CDR2 (germline): MNHEY, SMNVEV (reference sequence). CDR3 length: 16 amino acids. V lost 0 bases and J 2 bases, leaving 14 bases between the germline ends.

The genes are TRBV7-9 and TRBJ2-1; D is uncertain. CDR1 SEHNR and CDR2 FQNEAQ come from the germline V gene (reference sequence). V was clipped by 3 bases and J by 7 bases, with 7 bases between them. CDR3 length equals 12 residues. The CDR3 spells CASSFGPNEQFF. CDR3 nucleotide sequence: TGTGCCAGCAGCTTTGGCCCTAATGAGCAGTTCTTC. Combining the CDR3 with reference TRBV7-9 and TRBJ2-1 gives the whole variable domain DTGVSQNPRHKITKRGQNVTFRCDPISEHNRLYWYRQTLGQGPEFLTYFQNEAQLEKSRLLSDRFSAERPKGSFSTLEIQRTEQGDSAMYLCASSFGPNEQFFGPGTRLTVL.

The V and J genes are TRBV18 and TRBJ2-7, with D possibly being TRBD2 (6 bases). This CDR3 spans 14 amino acids. V gave up 3 bases and J gave up 4 bases, with 13 bases separating them. Per the germline V gene, CDR1 is KGHSH and CDR2 is LQKENI. The CDR3 here is CASSPAGTHYEQYF. The CDR3 DNA reads as TGTGCCAGCTCACCGGCCGGGACTCATTACGAGCAGTACTTC.

This rearrangement joins TRBV5-8 to TRBJ1-1; D not certain. Germline V gene data show CDR1 as SGHTS and CDR2 as YDEGEE. The CDR3 loop spans 13 amino acids. Trimming left V 3 bases short and J 4 bases short, with 10 bases between. Written as DNA, the CDR3 is TGTGCCAGCAGCTCTGGACGGCTCACTGAAGCTTTCTTT. It encodes CASSSGRLTEAFF.

The chain employs TRBV19 and TRBJ1-2; D ambiguous. Between the trimmed V and J ends, which lost 7 bases and 4 bases, there was a span of 19 bases. The CDR3 contains 15 residues. The germline V gene has CDR1 LNHDA and CDR2 SQIVND (reference sequence). CDR3 nucleotide sequence: TGTGCCAGTACTTATAATAACCTCGGTAGCTATGGCTACACCTTC. Protein sequence: CASTYNNLGSYGYTF.